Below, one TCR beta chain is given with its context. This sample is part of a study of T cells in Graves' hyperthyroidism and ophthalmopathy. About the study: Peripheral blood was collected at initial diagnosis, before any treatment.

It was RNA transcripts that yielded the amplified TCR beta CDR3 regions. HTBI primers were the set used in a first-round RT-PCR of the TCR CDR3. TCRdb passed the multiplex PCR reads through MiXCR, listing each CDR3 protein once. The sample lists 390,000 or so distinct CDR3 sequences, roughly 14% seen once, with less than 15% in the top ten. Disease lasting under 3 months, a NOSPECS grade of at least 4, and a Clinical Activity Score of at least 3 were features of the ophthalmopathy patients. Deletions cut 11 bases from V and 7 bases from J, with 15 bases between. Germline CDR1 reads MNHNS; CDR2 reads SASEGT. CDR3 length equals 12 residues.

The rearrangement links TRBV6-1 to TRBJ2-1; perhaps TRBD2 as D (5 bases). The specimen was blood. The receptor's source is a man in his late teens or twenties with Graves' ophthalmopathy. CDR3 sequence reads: CAPKGATNEQFF. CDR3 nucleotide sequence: TGTGCCCCAAAGGGAGCGACGAATGAGCAGTTCTTC.